Each of the 12 T cell receptor beta chains below was sequenced from the same sample in a study of long-term antiretroviral therapy in people with HIV. immunoSEQ v3.0 was run at survey level. Produced via immunoSEQ multiplex PCR; TCRdb's table is partial and in-frame only. The sample yields about 20,000 clones, 90% seen once. Sequencing used unsorted PBMCs, obtained 4.4 years before starting antiretroviral therapy. Source of these receptors: a young woman with HIV.

The rearrangement uses TRBV18 and TRBJ2-7; 7 bases are a match to TRBD2. This CDR3 comprises 15 residues. In germline, CDR1 is KGHSH, CDR2 LQKENI. Trimming took 3 bases from V and 0 from J; bases not matched to a gene: 5. The CDR3: CASSPFGTNSYEQYF. The CDR3 nucleotides are TGTGCCAGCTCACCCTTTGGGACTAACTCCTACGAGCAGTACTTC.

The chain carries TRBV29-1 and TRBJ1-2; TRBD1 aligns across 7 bases. The CDR3 length is 12 residues. V shed 4 bases and J 4 bases; nucleotides not matched to a gene: 3. The germline gives CDR1 SQVTM, CDR2 ANQGSEA. In DNA form, the CDR3 reads TGCAGCGTTGTCACAGGGGCCTATGGCTACACCTTC. Translating it yields CSVVTGAYGYTF.

V gene TRBV6-1 combines with J gene TRBJ1-2; a weak D match, TRBD1 (5 bases). Germline CDR1 reads MNHNS; CDR2 reads SASEGT. The CDR3 has 14 amino acids. V was clipped by 3 bases and J by 2 bases, with 10 bases between them. CDR3 DNA: TGTGCCAGCAGTGATTGGACAACAAACTATGGCTACACCTTC. Its protein is CASSDWTTNYGYTF.

CDR3 in amino acids: CAWRDSLGTEAFF. CDR3 coding DNA: TGTGCCTGGAGGGACAGCCTGGGGACTGAAGCTTTCTTT. This chain connects TRBV30 to TRBJ1-1, with D tentatively TRBD1 (6 bases). Germline V CDR1 and CDR2: GTSNPN, SVGIG (reference sequence). Trimming removed 3 bases at V and 5 bases at J, with 13 bases between. The CDR3 has 13 residues.

The V and J genes are TRBV7-9 and TRBJ2-3, with TRBD1 matching over 10 bases. Germline CDR1 is SEHNR and CDR2 is FQNEAQ (reference sequence). The CDR3 is 14 amino acids. V was pared by 3 bases and J by 4 bases, with 1 base of the junction left unmatched. The CDR3 loop reads CASSLTGGADTQYF. The CDR3 region has the DNA TGTGCCAGCAGCTTGACAGGGGGCGCAGATACGCAGTATTTT.

The rearrangement joins TRBV5-1 to TRBJ2-7; D call uncertain. V shed 0 bases and J shed 4 bases, with 8 bases lying between them. The CDR3 extends over 13 amino acids. From germline, CDR1 is SGHRS and CDR2 YFSETQ. CDR3: CASSLGSFYEQYF. Written as DNA, the CDR3 is TGCGCCAGCAGCTTGGGCAGTTTTTACGAGCAGTACTTC.

The gene calls are TRBV5-1 and TRBJ2-1; 9 bases line up with TRBD2. Germline-derived CDR1 and CDR2 are SGHRS and YFSETQ. The ends lost 2 bases at V and 2 bases at J; junction bases unmatched: 5. This CDR3 comprises 16 residues. The CDR3 is CASSLGLAGTYNEQFF. In DNA form, the CDR3 reads TGCGCCAGCAGCTTAGGGCTAGCGGGGACCTACAATGAGCAGTTCTTC.

This chain uses TRBV7-2 with TRBJ1-5; D is unclear. V was trimmed by 3 bases and J by 0 bases, leaving 9 bases between them. This CDR3 is built from 15 residues. The germline CDR1 and CDR2 sequences are SGHTA and FQGNSA. The CDR3 is CASSFYIDSNQPQHF. The CDR3 DNA reads TGTGCCAGCAGCTTCTATATAGATAGCAATCAGCCCCAGCATTTT.

The chain employs TRBV4-3 and TRBJ2-1; TRBD1 or TRBD2 may be the D gene (5 bases each). Trimming stripped 3 bases from V and 10 bases from J, with 16 bases between. The germline gives CDR1 LGHNA, CDR2 YSLEER. There are 14 residues in the CDR3. CDR3 sequence reads: CASSQGRQAREQFF. For the CDR3, the DNA is TGCGCCAGCAGCCAGGGACGGCAGGCGAGGGAGCAGTTCTTC.

The rearrangement links TRBV10-3 to TRBJ2-7; TRBD1 matches 12 bases. Germline V lookup: CDR1 ENHRY, CDR2 SYGVKD. Germline trimming cut 11 bases from V and 5 bases from J; bases unmatched to any gene: 7. The CDR3 has 13 amino acids. DNA of the CDR3: TGTGCCCAAGCCCGGGACAGGGGGCACGAGCAGTACTTC. It is translated as CAQARDRGHEQYF.

This chain uses TRBV6-5 with TRBJ2-7, with D tentatively TRBD2 (6 bases). There are 12 residues in the CDR3. V lost 7 bases, J lost 3 bases, and 10 bases lay in between. Germline CDR1 is MNHEY and CDR2 is SVGAGI. DNA of the CDR3: TGTGCCAGCATGGGGGGAGGCTACGAGCAGTACTTC. Amino acids: CASMGGGYEQYF.

The V gene is TRBV19, the J gene TRBJ1-1; 9 positions agree with TRBD1. Trimming cost V 7 bases and J 5 bases; bases outside gene matches: 8. CDR1 and CDR2 from the germline V gene are LNHDA and SQIVND (reference sequence). CDR3 length: 14 residues. Here the CDR3 reads CASIPGQGNTEAFF. CDR3 nucleotide sequence: TGTGCCAGTATACCGGGACAGGGAAATACTGAAGCTTTCTTT.